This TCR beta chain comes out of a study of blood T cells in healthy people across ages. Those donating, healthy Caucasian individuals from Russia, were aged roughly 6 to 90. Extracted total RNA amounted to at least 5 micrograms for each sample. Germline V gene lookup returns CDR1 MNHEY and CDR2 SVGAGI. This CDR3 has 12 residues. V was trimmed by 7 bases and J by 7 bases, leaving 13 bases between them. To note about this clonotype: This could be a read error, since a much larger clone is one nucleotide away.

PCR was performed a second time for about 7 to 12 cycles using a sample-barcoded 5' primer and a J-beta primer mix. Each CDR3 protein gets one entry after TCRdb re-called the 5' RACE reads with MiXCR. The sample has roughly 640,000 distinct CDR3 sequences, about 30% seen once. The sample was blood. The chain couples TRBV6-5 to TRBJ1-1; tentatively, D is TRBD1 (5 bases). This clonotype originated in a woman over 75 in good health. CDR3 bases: TGTGCCAGCATCGGGGGGGTCAGTGAAGCTTTCTTT. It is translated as CASIGGVSEAFF.